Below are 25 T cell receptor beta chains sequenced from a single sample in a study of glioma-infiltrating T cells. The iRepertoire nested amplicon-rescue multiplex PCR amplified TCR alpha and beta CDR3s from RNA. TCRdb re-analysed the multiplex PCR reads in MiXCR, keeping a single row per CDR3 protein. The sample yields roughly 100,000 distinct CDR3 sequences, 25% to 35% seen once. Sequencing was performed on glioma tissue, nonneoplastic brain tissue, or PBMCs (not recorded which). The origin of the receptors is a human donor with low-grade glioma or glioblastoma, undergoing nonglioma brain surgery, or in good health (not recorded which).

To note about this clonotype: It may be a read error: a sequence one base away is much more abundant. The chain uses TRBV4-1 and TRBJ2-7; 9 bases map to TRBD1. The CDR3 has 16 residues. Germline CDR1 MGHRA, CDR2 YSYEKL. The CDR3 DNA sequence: TGCTCCAGCAGCCAATACGCCGGGACAGGGAACGACGAGCAGTACTTC. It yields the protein CSSSQYAGTGNDEQYF.

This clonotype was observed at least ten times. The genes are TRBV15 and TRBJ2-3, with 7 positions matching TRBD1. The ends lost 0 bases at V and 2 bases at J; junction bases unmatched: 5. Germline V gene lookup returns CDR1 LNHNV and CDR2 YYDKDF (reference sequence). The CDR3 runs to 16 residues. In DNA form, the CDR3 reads TGTGCCACCAGCAGAGATAAAGGGGGCTACACAGATACGCAGTATTTT. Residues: CATSRDKGGYTDTQYF.

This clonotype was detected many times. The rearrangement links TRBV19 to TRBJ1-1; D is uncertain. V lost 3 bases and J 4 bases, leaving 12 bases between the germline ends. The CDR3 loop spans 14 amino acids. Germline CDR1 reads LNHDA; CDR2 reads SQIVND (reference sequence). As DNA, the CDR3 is TGTGCCAGTAGTATCAGCACTGGCGGCACTGAAGCTTTCTTT. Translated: CASSISTGGTEAFF.

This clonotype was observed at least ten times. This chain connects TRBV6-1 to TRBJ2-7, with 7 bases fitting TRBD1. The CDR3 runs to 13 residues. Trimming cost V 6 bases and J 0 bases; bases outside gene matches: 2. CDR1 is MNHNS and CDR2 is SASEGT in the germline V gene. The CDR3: CASRGQSSYEQYF. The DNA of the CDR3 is TGTGCCAGCAGGGGACAGAGCTCCTACGAGCAGTACTTC.

The DNA of the CDR3 is TGTGCCAGCAGTCGGACTAGCGGGGGGCTTACCAAAAACATTCAGTACTTC. Residues: CASSRTSGGLTKNIQYF. This chain links TRBV12-3 or TRBV12-4 with TRBJ2-4; TRBD2 matches at 14 bases. The CDR3 spans 17 residues. Trimming cost V 5 bases and J 2 bases; bases outside gene matches: 5.

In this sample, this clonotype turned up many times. The CDR3 region is CASSLSLNTEAFF. CDR3 DNA sequence: TGTGCCAGCAGCTTGAGCCTGAACACTGAAGCTTTCTTT. The chain joins TRBV11-2 to TRBJ1-1; no reliable D call. Germline assignment: CDR1 SGHAT and CDR2 FQNNGV. V lost 3 bases, J lost 0 bases, and 5 bases lay in between. The CDR3 is 13 residues long.

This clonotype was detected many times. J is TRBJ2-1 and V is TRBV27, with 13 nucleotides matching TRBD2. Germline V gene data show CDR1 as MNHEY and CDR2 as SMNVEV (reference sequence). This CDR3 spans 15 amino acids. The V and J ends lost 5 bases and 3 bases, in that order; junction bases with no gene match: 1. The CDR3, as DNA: TGTGCCAGCAGTCGACTAGCGGGGGGCTACAATGAGCAGTTCTTC. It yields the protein CASSRLAGGYNEQFF.

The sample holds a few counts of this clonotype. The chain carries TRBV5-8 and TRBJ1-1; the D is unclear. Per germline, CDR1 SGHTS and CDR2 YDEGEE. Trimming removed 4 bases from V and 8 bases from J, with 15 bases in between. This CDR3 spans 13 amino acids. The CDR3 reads CASSPYLQGEAFF. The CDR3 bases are TGTGCCAGCAGCCCGTACTTACAAGGGGAAGCTTTCTTT.

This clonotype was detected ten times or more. CDR3 bases: TGTGCCAGCACAACGGGGGCAGACACTGAAGCTTTCTTT. Translation gives CASTTGADTEAFF. This chain joins TRBV6-1 and TRBJ1-1, with D perhaps matching TRBD1 (6 bases). The CDR3 loop spans 13 amino acids. Trimming shortened V by 7 bases and J by 3 bases, and 12 bases separated the two germline ends. CDR1 and CDR2 from the germline V gene are MNHNS and SASEGT.

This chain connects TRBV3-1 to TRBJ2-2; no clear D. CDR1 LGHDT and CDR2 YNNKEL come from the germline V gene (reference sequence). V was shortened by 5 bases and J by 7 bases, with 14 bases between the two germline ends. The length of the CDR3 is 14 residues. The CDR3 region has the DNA TGTGCCAGCAGCGGAACTTATCCGGACGGGGAGCTGTTTTTT. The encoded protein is CASSGTYPDGELFF.

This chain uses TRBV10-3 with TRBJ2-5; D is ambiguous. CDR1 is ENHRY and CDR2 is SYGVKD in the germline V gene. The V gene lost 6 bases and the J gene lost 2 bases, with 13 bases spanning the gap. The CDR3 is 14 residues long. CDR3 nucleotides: TGTGCCATCAGCCTAGGCCGATCACAAGAGACCCAGTACTTC. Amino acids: CAISLGRSQETQYF.

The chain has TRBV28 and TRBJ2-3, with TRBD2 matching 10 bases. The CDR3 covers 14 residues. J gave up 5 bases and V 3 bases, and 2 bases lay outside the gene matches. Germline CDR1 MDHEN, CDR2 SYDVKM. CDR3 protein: CASSFSGGGDTQYF. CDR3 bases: TGTGCCAGCAGTTTCAGCGGGGGGGGAGATACGCAGTATTTT.

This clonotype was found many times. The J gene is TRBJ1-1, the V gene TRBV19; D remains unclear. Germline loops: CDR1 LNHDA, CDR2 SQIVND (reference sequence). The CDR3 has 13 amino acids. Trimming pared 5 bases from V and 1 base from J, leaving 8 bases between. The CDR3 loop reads CASSRGRNTEAFF. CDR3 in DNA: TGTGCCAGTAGTCGAGGTCGGAACACTGAAGCTTTCTTT.

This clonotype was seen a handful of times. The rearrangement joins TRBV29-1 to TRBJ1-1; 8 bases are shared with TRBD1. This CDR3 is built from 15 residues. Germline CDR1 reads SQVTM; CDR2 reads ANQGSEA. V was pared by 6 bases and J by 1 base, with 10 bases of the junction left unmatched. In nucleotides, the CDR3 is TGCAGCGTCGAGAGCTCGACAGGGGCGAACACTGAAGCTTTCTTT. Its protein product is CSVESSTGANTEAFF.

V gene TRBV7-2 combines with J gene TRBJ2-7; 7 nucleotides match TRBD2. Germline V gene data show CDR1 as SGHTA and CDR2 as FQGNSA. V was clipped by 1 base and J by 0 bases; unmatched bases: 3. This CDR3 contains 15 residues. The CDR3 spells CASSLDGTTSYEQYF. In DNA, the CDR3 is TGTGCCAGCAGCTTAGACGGGACTACCTCCTACGAGCAGTACTTC.

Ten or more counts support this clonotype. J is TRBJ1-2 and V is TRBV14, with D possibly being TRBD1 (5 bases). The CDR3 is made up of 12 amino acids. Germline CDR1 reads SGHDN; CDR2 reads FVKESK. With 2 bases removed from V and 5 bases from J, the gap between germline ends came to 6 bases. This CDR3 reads CASSQQGYGYTF. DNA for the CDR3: TGTGCCAGCAGCCAACAGGGTTATGGCTACACCTTC.

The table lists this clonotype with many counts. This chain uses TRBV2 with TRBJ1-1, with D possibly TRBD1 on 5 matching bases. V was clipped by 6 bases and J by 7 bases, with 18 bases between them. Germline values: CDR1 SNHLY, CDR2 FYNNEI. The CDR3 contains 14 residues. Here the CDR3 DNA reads TGTGCCAGCAGGGACCGATCAGGGTACGGTGAAGCTTTCTTT. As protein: CASRDRSGYGEAFF.

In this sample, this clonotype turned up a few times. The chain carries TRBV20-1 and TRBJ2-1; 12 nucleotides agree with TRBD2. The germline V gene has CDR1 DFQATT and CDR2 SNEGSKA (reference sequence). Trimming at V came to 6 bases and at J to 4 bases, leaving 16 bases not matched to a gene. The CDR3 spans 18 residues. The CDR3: CSAPGNKFLAGGYNEQFF. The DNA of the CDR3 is TGCAGTGCCCCTGGGAACAAATTTCTAGCGGGGGGGTACAATGAGCAGTTCTTC.

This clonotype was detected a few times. CDR3 bases: TGTGCCACCAGTGCGGGGGCTCAAGAGACCCAGTACTTC. Translation gives CATSAGAQETQYF. The chain joins TRBV3-1 to TRBJ2-5; TRBD2 might be the D (7 bases). Germline V gene sequence: CDR1 LGHDT, CDR2 YNNKEL (reference sequence). Trimming shortened V by 10 bases and J by 2 bases, and 14 bases separated the two germline ends. The CDR3 is 13 residues long.

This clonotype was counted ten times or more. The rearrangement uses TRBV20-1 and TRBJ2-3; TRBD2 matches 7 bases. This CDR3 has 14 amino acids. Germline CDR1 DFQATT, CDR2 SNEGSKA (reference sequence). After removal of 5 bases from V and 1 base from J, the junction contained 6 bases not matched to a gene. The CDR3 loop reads CSAPGLDGTDTQYF. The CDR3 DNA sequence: TGCAGTGCTCCCGGACTAGACGGCACAGATACGCAGTATTTT.

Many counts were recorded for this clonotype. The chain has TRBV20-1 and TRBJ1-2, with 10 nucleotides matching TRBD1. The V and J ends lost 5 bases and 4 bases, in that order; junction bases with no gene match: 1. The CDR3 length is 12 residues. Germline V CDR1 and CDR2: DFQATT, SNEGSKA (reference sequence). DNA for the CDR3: TGCAGTGCTCGGGACAGGGGCTATGGCTACACCTTC. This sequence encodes CSARDRGYGYTF.

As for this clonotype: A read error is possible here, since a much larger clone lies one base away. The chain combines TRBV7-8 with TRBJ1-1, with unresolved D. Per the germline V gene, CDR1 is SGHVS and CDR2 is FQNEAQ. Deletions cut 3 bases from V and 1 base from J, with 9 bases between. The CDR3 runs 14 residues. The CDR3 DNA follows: TGTGCCAGCAGCTTTAATACCCCGAACACTGAAGCTTTCTTT. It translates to CASSFNTPNTEAFF.

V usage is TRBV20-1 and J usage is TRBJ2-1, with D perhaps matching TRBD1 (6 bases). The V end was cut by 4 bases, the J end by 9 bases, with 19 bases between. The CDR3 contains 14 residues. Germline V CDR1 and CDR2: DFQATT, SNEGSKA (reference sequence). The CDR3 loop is CSATGTPLGGEQFF. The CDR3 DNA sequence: TGCAGTGCTACCGGGACACCCTTAGGGGGTGAGCAGTTCTTC.

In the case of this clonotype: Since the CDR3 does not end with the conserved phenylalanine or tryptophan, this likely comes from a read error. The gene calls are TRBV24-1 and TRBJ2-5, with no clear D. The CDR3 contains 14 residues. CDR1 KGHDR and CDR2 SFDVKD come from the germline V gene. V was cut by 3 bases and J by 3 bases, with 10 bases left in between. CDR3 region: CATSDPEWEETQYS. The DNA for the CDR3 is TGTGCCACCAGTGATCCCGAGTGGGAAGAGACCCAGTACTCC.

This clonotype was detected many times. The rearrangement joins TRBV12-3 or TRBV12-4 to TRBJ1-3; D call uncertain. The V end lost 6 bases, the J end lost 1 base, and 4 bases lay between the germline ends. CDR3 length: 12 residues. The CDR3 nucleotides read TGTGCCAGCAGAACGTCTGGAAACACCATATATTTT. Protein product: CASRTSGNTIYF.